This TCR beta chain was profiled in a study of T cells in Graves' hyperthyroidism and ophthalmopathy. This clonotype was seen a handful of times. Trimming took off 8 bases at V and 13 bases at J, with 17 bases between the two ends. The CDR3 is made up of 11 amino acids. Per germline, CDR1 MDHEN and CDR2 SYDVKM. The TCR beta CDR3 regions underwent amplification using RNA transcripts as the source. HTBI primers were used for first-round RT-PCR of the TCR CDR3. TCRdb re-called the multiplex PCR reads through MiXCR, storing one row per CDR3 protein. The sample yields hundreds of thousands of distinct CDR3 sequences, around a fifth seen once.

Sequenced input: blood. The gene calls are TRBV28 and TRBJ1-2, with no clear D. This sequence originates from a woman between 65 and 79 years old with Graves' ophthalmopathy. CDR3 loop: CASGPDGRCTF. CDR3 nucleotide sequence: TGTGCCAGCGGACCAGACGGGCGGTGCACCTTC.